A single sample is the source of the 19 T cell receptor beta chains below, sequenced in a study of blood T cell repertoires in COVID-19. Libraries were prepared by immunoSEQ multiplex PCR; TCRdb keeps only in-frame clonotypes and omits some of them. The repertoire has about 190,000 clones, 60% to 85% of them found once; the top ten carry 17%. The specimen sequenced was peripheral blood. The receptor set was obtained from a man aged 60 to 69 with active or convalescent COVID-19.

In nucleotides, the CDR3 is TGTGCCAGCAGCCAAGGACTAGCGGGAGTTACAGATACGCAGTATTTT. Translated, it gives CASSQGLAGVTDTQYF. The chain recombines TRBV3-1 (or the pseudogene TRBV3-2) with TRBJ2-3; 12 bases align to TRBD2. In germline, CDR1 is LGHDT, CDR2 YNNKEL (reference sequence). This CDR3 spans 16 amino acids. With 1 base clipped from V and 3 bases from J, the junction kept 2 bases outside the gene matches.

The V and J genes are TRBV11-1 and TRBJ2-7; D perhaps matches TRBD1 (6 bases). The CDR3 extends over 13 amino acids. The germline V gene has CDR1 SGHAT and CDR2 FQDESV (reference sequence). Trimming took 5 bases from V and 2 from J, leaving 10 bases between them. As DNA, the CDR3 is TGTGCCAGCAGCACCTACAGGGCCTACGAGCAGTACTTC. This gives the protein CASSTYRAYEQYF.

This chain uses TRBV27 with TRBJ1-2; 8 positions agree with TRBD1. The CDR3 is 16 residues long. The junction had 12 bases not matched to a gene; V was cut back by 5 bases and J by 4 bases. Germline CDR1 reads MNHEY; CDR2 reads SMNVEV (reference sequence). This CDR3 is CASSRTGTGFGYGYTF. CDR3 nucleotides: TGTGCCAGCAGTCGGACAGGGACGGGGTTTGGCTATGGCTACACCTTC.

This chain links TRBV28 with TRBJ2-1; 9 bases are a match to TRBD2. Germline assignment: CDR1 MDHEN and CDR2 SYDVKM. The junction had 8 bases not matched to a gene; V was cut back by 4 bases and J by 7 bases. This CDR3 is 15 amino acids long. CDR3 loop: CASSSPGLARNEQFF. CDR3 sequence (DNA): TGTGCCAGCAGTTCACCGGGACTAGCCCGAAATGAGCAGTTCTTC.

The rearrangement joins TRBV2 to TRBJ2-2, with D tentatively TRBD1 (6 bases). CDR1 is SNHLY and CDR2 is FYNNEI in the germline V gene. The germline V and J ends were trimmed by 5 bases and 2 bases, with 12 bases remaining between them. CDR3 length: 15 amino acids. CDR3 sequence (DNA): TGTGCCAGCAGTCTATGGACAGCCAACACCGGGGAGCTGTTTTTT. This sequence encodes CASSLWTANTGELFF. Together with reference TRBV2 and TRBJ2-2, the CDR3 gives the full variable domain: EPEVTQTPSHQVTQMGQEVILRCVPISNHLYFYWYRQILGQKVEFLVSFYNNEISEKSEIFDDQFSVERPDGSNFTLKIRSTKLEDSAMYFCASSLWTANTGELFFGEGSRLTVL.

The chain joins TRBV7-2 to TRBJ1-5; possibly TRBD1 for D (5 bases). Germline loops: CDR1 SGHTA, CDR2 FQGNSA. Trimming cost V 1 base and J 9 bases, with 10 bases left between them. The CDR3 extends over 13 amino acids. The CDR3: CASSLGFDRPQHF. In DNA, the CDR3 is TGTGCCAGCAGCTTAGGGTTTGACAGGCCCCAGCATTTT.

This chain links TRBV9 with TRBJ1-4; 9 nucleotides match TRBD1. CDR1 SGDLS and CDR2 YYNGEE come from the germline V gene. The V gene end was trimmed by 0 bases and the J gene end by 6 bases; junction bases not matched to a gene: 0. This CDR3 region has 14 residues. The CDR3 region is CASSVGTGDEKLFF. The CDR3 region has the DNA TGTGCCAGCAGCGTAGGGACAGGGGATGAAAAACTGTTTTTT.

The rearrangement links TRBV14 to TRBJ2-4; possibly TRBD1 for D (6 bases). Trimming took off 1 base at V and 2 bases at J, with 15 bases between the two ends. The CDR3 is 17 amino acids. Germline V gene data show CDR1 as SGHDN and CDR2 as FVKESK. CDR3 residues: CASSQVGNQGTKNIQYF. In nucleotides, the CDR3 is TGTGCCAGCAGCCAAGTTGGAAACCAGGGGACCAAAAACATTCAGTACTTC.

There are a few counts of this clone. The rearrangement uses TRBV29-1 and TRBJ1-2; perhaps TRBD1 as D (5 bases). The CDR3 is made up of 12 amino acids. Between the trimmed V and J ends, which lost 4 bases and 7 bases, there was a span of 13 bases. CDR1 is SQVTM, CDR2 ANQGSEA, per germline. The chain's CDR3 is CSVVGPEGGYTF. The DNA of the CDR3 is TGCAGCGTTGTGGGGCCGGAGGGTGGCTACACCTTC.

DNA of the CDR3: TGTGCCAGCAGTAGCATCCGGCAGCCCCAGCATTTT. As protein: CASSSIRQPQHF. This sequence joins TRBV28 and TRBJ1-5; D gene unclear. Germline V gene lookup returns CDR1 MDHEN and CDR2 SYDVKM. The CDR3 length is 12 residues. V gave up 5 bases and J gave up 7 bases, with 9 bases separating them.

CDR3 region: CASSPTGTRPRPQHF. CDR3 DNA sequence: TGTGCCAGCAGCCCGACAGGGACAAGGCCTCGGCCCCAGCATTTT. The V and J genes are TRBV5-5 and TRBJ1-5, with 7 bases lining up with TRBD1. Trimming took 4 bases from V and 9 from J; bases not matched to a gene: 13. The V gene's germline CDR1 is SGHKS and CDR2 YYEKEE (reference sequence). This CDR3 region has 15 residues.

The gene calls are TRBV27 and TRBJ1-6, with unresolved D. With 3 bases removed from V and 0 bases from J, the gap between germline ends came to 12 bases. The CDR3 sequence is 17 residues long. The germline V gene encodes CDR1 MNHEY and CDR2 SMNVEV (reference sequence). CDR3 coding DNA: TGTGCCAGCAGTTTTGCCGGGGTGAGCTCCTATAATTCACCCCTCCACTTT. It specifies CASSFAGVSSYNSPLHF.

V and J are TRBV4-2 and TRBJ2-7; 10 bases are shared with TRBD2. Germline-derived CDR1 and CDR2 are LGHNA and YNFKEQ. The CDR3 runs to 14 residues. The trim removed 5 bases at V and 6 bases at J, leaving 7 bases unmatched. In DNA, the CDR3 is TGTGCCAGCAGCGCGAGCGGGAGGGTTCTCGAGCAGTACTTC. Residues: CASSASGRVLEQYF.

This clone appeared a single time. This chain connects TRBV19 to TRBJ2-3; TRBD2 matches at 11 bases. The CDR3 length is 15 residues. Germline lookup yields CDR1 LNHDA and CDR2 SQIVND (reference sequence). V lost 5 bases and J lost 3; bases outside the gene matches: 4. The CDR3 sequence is CASSSLAGGTDTQYF. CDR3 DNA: TGTGCCAGTAGTTCTCTAGCGGGAGGAACAGATACGCAGTATTTT.

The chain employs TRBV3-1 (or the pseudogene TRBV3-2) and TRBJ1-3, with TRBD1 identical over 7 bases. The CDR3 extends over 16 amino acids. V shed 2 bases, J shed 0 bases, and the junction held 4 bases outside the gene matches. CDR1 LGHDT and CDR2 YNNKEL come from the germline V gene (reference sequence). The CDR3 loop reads CASSQRQGSSGNTIYF. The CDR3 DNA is TGTGCCAGCAGCCAACGACAGGGTTCCTCTGGAAACACCATATATTTT.

The CDR3 reads CASSSSLQETQYF. The CDR3 nucleotides are TGTGCCAGCAGCTCCTCCCTCCAAGAGACCCAGTACTTC. This chain joins TRBV7-9 and TRBJ2-5; D remains ambiguous. The CDR3 length is 13 residues. CDR1 is SEHNR and CDR2 is FQNEAQ in the germline V gene (reference sequence). V was shortened by 4 bases and J by 1 base, with 7 bases between the two germline ends.

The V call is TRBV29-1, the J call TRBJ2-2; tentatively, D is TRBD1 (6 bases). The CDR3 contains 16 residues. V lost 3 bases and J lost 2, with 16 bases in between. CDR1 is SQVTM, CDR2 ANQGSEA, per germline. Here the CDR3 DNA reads TGCAGCGTTGAGCACCAGGACAGAGTAAACACCGGGGAGCTGTTTTTT. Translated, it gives CSVEHQDRVNTGELFF.

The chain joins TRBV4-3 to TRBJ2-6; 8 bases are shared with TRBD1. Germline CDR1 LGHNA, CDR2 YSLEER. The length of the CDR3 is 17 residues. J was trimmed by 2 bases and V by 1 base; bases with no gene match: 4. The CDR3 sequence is CASSQASGGAGANVLTF. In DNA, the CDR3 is TGCGCCAGCAGCCAAGCCTCAGGGGGCGCTGGGGCCAACGTCCTGACTTTC.

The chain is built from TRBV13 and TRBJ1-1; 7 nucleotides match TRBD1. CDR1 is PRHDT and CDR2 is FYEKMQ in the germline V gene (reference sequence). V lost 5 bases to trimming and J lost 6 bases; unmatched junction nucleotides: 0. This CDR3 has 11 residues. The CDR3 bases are TGTGCCAGCAGCGACAGGGCTGAAGCTTTCTTT. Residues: CASSDRAEAFF.